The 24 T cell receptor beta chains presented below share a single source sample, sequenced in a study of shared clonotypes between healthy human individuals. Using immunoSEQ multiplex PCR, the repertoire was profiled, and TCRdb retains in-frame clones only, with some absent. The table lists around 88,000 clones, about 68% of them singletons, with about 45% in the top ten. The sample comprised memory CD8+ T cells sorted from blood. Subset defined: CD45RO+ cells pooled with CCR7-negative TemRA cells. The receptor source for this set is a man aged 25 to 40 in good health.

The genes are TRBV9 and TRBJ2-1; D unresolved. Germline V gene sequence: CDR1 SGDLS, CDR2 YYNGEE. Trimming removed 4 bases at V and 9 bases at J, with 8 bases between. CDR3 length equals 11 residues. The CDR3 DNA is TGTGCCAGCAGCCATCCGGGTGAGCAGTTCTTC. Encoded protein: CASSHPGEQFF.

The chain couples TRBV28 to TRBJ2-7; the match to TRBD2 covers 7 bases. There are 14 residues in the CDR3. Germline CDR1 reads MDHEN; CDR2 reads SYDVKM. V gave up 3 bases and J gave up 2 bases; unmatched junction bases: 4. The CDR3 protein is CASSFEGGPYEQYF. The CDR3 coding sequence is TGTGCCAGCAGTTTTGAGGGAGGGCCCTACGAGCAGTACTTC.

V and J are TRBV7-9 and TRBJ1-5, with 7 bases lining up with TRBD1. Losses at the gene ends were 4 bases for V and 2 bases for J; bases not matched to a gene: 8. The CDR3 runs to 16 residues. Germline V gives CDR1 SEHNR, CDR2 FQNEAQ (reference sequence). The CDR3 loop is CASSSDRVSRNQPQHF. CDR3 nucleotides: TGTGCCAGCAGCTCCGACAGGGTTTCACGCAATCAGCCCCAGCATTTT.

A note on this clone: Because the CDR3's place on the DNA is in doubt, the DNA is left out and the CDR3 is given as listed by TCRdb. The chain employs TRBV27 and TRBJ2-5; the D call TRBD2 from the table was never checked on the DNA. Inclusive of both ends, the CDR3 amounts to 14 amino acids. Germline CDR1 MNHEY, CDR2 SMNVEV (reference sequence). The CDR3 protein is CASSSSGVFYEQYF.

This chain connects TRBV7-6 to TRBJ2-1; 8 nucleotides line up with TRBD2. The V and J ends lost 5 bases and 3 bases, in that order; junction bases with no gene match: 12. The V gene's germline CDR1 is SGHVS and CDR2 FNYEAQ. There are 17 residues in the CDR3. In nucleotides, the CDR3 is TGTGCCAGCAGCCCAACGGGAGGGGGGTCCTACTACAATGAGCAGTTCTTC. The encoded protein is CASSPTGGGSYYNEQFF.

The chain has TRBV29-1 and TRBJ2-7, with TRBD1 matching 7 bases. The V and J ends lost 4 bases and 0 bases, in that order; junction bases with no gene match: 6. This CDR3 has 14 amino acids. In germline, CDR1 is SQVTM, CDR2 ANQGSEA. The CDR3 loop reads CSVATGIRSYEQYF. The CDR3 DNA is TGCAGCGTTGCGACAGGGATTCGCTCCTACGAGCAGTACTTC.

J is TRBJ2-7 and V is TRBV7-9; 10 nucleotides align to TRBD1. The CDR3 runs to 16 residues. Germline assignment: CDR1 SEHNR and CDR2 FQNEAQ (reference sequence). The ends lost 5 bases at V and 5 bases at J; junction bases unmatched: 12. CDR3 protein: CASSHPRDRGLHEQYF. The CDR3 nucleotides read TGTGCCAGCAGCCATCCCCGGGACAGGGGCCTCCACGAGCAGTACTTC.

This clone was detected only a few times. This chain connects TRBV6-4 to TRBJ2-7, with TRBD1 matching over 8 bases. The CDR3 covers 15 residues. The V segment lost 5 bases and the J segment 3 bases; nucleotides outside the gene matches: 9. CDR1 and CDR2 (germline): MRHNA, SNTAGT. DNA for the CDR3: TGTGCCAGCAGTTTACAAGGACAGGGAGGCTACGAGCAGTACTTC. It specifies CASSLQGQGGYEQYF.

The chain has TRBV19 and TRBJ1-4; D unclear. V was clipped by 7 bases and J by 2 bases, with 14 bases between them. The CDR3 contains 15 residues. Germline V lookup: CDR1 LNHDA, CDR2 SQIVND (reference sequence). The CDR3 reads CASKVASLTNEKLFF. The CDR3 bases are TGTGCCAGTAAGGTAGCATCGCTGACTAATGAAAAACTGTTTTTT.

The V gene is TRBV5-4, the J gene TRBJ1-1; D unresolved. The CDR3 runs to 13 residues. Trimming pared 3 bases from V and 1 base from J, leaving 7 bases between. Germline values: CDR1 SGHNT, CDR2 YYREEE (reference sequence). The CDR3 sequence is CASSSYANTEAFF. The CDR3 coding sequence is TGTGCCAGCAGCTCATATGCGAACACTGAAGCTTTCTTT.

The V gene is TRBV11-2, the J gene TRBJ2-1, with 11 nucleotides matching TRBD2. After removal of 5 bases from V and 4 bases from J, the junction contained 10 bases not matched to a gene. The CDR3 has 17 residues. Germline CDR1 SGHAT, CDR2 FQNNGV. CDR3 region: CASSRLAGLGLYNEQFF. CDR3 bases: TGTGCCAGCAGCCGACTAGCGGGACTCGGCCTATACAATGAGCAGTTCTTC.

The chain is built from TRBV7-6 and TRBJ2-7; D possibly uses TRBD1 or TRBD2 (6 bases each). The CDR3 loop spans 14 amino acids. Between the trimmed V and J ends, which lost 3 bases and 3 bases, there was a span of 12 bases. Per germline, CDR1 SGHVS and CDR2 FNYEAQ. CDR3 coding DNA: TGTGCCAGCAGCTTCGGCAGGGGAGGCTACGAGCAGTACTTC. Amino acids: CASSFGRGGYEQYF.

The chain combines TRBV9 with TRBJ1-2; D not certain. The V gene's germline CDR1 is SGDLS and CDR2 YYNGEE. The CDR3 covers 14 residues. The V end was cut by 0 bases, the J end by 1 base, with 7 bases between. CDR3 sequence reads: CASSVDSNNYGYTF. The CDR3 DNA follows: TGTGCCAGCAGCGTAGACAGCAATAACTATGGCTACACCTTC.

The CDR3 loop reads CASSSGRTRGYNEQFF. CDR3 sequence (DNA): TGTGCCAGCAGCTCGGGCCGGACTAGGGGCTACAATGAGCAGTTCTTC. The genes are TRBV7-9 and TRBJ2-1, with 7 positions matching TRBD2. V dropped 4 bases and J dropped 3; count of bases not matched to a gene: 9. Germline CDR1 reads SEHNR; CDR2 reads FQNEAQ (reference sequence). This CDR3 is 16 amino acids long.

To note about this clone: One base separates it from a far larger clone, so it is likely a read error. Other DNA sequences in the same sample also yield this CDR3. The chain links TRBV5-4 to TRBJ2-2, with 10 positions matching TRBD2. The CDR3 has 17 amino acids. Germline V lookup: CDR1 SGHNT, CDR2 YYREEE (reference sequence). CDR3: CASSLYGLAVGTGELFF. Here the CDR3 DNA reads TGTGCCAGCAGCTTGTACGGACTAGCGGTGGGGACCGGAGAGCTGTTTTTT.

The CDR3: CASSDLADSNQPQHF. The CDR3, as DNA: TGTGCCAGCAGTGACCTTGCGGATAGCAATCAGCCCCAGCATTTT. The chain employs TRBV2 and TRBJ1-5, with D hard to call. V was cut by 3 bases and J by 0 bases, with 9 bases left in between. Germline V lookup: CDR1 SNHLY, CDR2 FYNNEI. This CDR3 has 15 residues.

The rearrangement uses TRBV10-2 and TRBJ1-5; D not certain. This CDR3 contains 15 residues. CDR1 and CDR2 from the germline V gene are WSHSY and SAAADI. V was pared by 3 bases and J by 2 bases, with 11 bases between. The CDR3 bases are TGCGCCAGCAGTGACGGAGGGAAGGGCAATCAGCCCCAGCATTTT. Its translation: CASSDGGKGNQPQHF.

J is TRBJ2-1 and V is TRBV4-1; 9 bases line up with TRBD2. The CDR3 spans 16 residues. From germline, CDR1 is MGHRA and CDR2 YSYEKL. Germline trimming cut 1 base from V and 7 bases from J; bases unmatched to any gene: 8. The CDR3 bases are TGCGCCAGCAGCCAAGGGGGACTAGCCTTTAGGAATGAGCAGTTCTTC. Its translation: CASSQGGLAFRNEQFF.

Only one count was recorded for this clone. This CDR3 reads CASAQAVPYEQYF. The CDR3 nucleotides read TGTGCCAGCGCCCAGGCCGTCCCCTACGAGCAGTACTTC. The V gene is TRBV27, the J gene TRBJ2-7; D is undetermined. V gave up 8 bases and J gave up 2 bases, with 13 bases separating them. CDR1 and CDR2 from the germline V gene are MNHEY and SMNVEV (reference sequence). This CDR3 comprises 13 residues.

The CDR3 DNA sequence: TGCGCCAGCAGCCAAGGGTCGGTCTCTGGGGCCAACGTCCTGACTTTC. Translation: CASSQGSVSGANVLTF. The chain carries TRBV4-3 and TRBJ2-6; no firm D call. V gave up 1 base and J gave up 0 bases, with 7 bases separating them. Germline CDR1 and CDR2: LGHNA and YSLEER. The CDR3 has 16 residues.

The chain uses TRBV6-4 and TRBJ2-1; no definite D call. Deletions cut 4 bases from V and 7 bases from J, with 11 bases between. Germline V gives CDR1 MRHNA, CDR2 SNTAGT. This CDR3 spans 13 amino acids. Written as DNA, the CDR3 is TGTGCCAGCAGTGTAGGCGCTTCGAATGAGCAGTTCTTC. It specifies CASSVGASNEQFF.

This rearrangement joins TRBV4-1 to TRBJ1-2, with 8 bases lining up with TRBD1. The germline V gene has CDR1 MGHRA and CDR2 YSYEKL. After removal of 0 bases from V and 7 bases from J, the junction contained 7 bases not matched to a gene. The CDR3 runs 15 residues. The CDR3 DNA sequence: TGCGCCAGCAGCCAAGATAAAACAGGGGGTTTTGGCTACACCTTC. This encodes CASSQDKTGGFGYTF.

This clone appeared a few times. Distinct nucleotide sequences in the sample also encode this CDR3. This CDR3 is CASSLALSEETQYF. CDR3 sequence (DNA): TGTGCCAGCAGCTTGGCTTTGTCAGAAGAGACCCAGTACTTC. V and J are TRBV5-4 and TRBJ2-5, with D uncertain. The germline CDR1 and CDR2 sequences are SGHNT and YYREEE (reference sequence). The CDR3 loop spans 14 amino acids. With 0 bases removed from V and 3 bases from J, the gap between germline ends came to 9 bases.

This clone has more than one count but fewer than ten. This CDR3 is CASSQAQTSGTEQYF. CDR3 nucleotides: TGTGCCAGCAGCCAAGCCCAGACTAGCGGGACCGAGCAGTACTTC. The genes are TRBV14 and TRBJ2-7, with 11 bases fitting TRBD2. The germline V gene encodes CDR1 SGHDN and CDR2 FVKESK. V shed 1 base, J shed 6 bases, and the junction held 5 bases outside the gene matches. The CDR3 consists of 15 residues.